Listed below are T cell receptor beta chains from one sample, sequenced in a study of blood T cell repertoires in COVID-19. The method was immunoSEQ multiplex PCR; TCRdb's version includes in-frame clones alone and lacks a portion of them. The table shows around 130,000 clones, with around four fifths occurring only once. Input material: peripheral blood. All receptors come from an older man with acute or convalescent COVID-19. Each CDR3 is given with its conserved first and last residue. Each record gives: clone size, V gene, D gene, J gene, CDR3 DNA, CDR3 protein. D genes are given only for firm matches. For some rows the clone size is stated as once, few or many, or as a class when expanded; others skip it.

once,TRBV3-1/TRBV3-2,-,TRBJ2-3,TGTGCCAGCAGCCAAGAAAGGGGGTCTACGCAGTATTTT,CASSQERGSTQYF
-,TRBV4-1,TRBD1,TRBJ2-6,TGCGCCAGCAGCCAAGATGCGGACAGGGTCTTTGGGGCCAACGTCCTGACTTTC,CASSQDADRVFGANVLTF
-,TRBV9,TRBD1,TRBJ2-5,TGTGCCAGCAGCACCGCCGGGACAGGGGGCCTAGAGACCCAGTACTTC,CASSTAGTGGLETQYF
-,TRBV3-1/TRBV3-2,-,TRBJ2-3,TGTGCCAGCAGCCAAGATATCGGCAGGGCCACAGATACGCAGTATTTT,CASSQDIGRATDTQYF
-,TRBV19,TRBD1,TRBJ1-4,TGTGCCAGTAGTAACCCGGGACAGGGCGTTGAAAAACTGTTTTTT,CASSNPGQGVEKLFF
few,TRBV7-9,-,TRBJ1-6,TGTGCCAGCAGCCAAGGACAGAAGAATTCACCCCTCCACTTT,CASSQGQKNSPLHF
-,TRBV7-2,TRBD1,TRBJ1-5,TGTGCCAGCAGCTTAGGAGGGGGCGACAGTCAGCCCCAGCATTTT,CASSLGGGDSQPQHF
-,TRBV11-2,-,TRBJ2-7,TGTGCCAGCAGCTTAGATAACGAGCAGTACTTC,CASSLDNEQYF
few,TRBV6-1,TRBD1,TRBJ1-6,TGTGCCAGCAGTGAAGATATCCGGGACAGGGTAAATAATTCACCCCTCCACTTT,CASSEDIRDRVNNSPLHF
-,TRBV18,TRBD1,TRBJ2-7,TGTGCCAGCTCACCGGCGACAGGGAGCTCCTACGAGCAGTACTTC,CASSPATGSSYEQYF
few,TRBV2,TRBD1,TRBJ2-7,TGTGCCAGCAGTGGACAGGGGCCCCCCTCCGAGCAGTACTTC,CASSGQGPPSEQYF
-,TRBV27,-,TRBJ1-5,TGTGCCAGCAGTTTATCCGACAGGTCCCATCAGCCCCAGCATTTT,CASSLSDRSHQPQHF
-,TRBV3-1/TRBV3-2,TRBD2,TRBJ2-1,TGTGCCAGCAGCCAACTTAGCGGGGGGCTTGAGCAGTTCTTC,CASSQLSGGLEQFF
-,TRBV19,-,TRBJ1-5,TGTGCCAGTTCCCCGGGTGGGCAGGGGAATCAGCCCCAGCATTTT,CASSPGGQGNQPQHF
-,TRBV12-5,-,TRBJ2-3,TGTGCTAGTGGTTTGGGTATCACCCCGGGAGATACGCAGTATTTT,CASGLGITPGDTQYF
-,TRBV4-1,TRBD2,TRBJ2-1,TGCGCCAGCAGCCAAGTGGGACTAAGCGGGGGGGCCAGGTCCTACAATGAGCAGTTCTTC,CASSQVGLSGGARSYNEQFF
-,TRBV5-1,TRBD2,TRBJ2-1,TGCGCCAGCAGCCCGGAGGGACTAGACAATGAGCAGTTCTTC,CASSPEGLDNEQFF
few,TRBV4-2,-,TRBJ2-2,TGTGCCAGCAGCCCCCTCGGAGGGTTCACCGGGGAGCTGTTTTTT,CASSPLGGFTGELFF
-,TRBV7-2,TRBD1,TRBJ1-3,TGTGCCAGCAGCCCGCTGTTCGACAGGGCTGGAAACACCATATATTTT,CASSPLFDRAGNTIYF
-,TRBV27,TRBD2,TRBJ2-7,TGTGCCAGCAGTTTTGTAGGGACTAGTTCCTACGAGCAGTACTTC,CASSFVGTSSYEQYF
-,TRBV18,-,TRBJ1-5,TGTGCCAGCTCACGTAACATTGATCAGCCCCAGCATTTT,CASSRNIDQPQHF
few,TRBV6-4,-,TRBJ1-2,TGTGCCAGCGACCCGGGGGGTGGGGACAACTATGGCTACACCTTC,CASDPGGGDNYGYTF
-,TRBV29-1,TRBD1,TRBJ2-7,TGCAGCGTTAAACTGACAGGGGTCCCCTACGAGCAGTACTTC,CSVKLTGVPYEQYF
-,TRBV2,TRBD2,TRBJ2-2,TGTGCCAGCAGAACTAGCGGGGACACCGGGGAGCTGTTTTTT,CASRTSGDTGELFF
-,TRBV7-2,TRBD1,TRBJ2-2,TGTGCCAGCAGCTCACAGGGGGCGGGCGGGGAGCTGTTTTTT,CASSSQGAGGELFF
-,TRBV4-1,-,TRBJ1-2,TGCGCCAGCAGCCAACCGGGAGTGTATGGCTACACCTTC,CASSQPGVYGYTF
-,TRBV7-9,-,TRBJ2-1,TGTGCCAGCAGCTTAGACCGGAGCTCCTACAATGAGCAGTTCTTC,CASSLDRSSYNEQFF
few,TRBV27,-,TRBJ2-7,TGTGCCAGCAGTTTATCGCCAGGGGGAGGTGTGGAGCAGTACTTC,CASSLSPGGGVEQYF
-,TRBV5-1,-,TRBJ2-2,TGCGCCAGCAGCTTGGCACAGTCCCCGCGGGAGCTGTTTTTT,CASSLAQSPRELFF
once,TRBV6-5,TRBD2,TRBJ2-5,TGTGCCAGCAGTATACTAGCGGGGGGCGAGACCCAGTACTTC,CASSILAGGETQYF
many,TRBV11-2,TRBD1,TRBJ1-2,TGTGCCAGCGGTGGTTGGTCAGGGGGCGATTTCTATGGCTACACCTTC,CASGGWSGGDFYGYTF
-,TRBV11-1,-,TRBJ1-1,TGTGCCAGCAGCCAGCAGACAATGAACACTGAAGCTTTCTTT,CASSQQTMNTEAFF
-,TRBV28,TRBD1,TRBJ2-2,TGTGCCACCGGGACAGGGGTGAACACCGGGGAGCTGTTTTTT,CATGTGVNTGELFF
-,TRBV6-1,TRBD2,TRBJ2-3,TGTGCCAGCAGTGAATTAGGCGGGGGGAGCACAGATACGCAGTATTTT,CASSELGGGSTDTQYF
-,TRBV5-4,-,TRBJ2-5,TGTGCCAGCAGCCCTCCCGGAGCCCGAGGTCCGGAGACCCAGTACTTC,CASSPPGARGPETQYF
-,TRBV2,TRBD1,TRBJ2-1,TGTGCCAGCAGATGGGCGGGACAGGGGGCGATTGAGCAGTTCTTC,CASRWAGQGAIEQFF
-,TRBV29-1,-,TRBJ1-1,TGCAGCGCGACAGCGAACACTGAAGCTTTCTTT,CSATANTEAFF
many,TRBV2,-,TRBJ2-7,TGTGCCAGCAGTGACGAGGGAAACGAGCAGTACTTC,CASSDEGNEQYF
-,TRBV5-6,TRBD1,TRBJ2-7,TGTGCCAGCAGCCGGCTCGCTAAAACAGGGGGCTACGAGCAGTACTTC,CASSRLAKTGGYEQYF
few,TRBV25-1,-,TRBJ1-3,TGTGCCAGCAGTGACAGGCGAACCTCTGGAAACACCATATATTTT,CASSDRRTSGNTIYF
once,TRBV24-1,TRBD1,TRBJ1-2,TGTGCCACCAGACAGGGGGCAAGCTATGGCTACACCTTC,CATRQGASYGYTF
-,TRBV2,TRBD1,TRBJ2-7,TGTGCCAGCAGCAAATACAGGGGGTCAGACGAGCAGTACTTC,CASSKYRGSDEQYF
-,TRBV5-4,TRBD2,TRBJ2-5,TGTGCCAGCAGCTTGGGTACTAGCGGGGGGGAGGAGACCCAGTACTTC,CASSLGTSGGEETQYF
many,TRBV5-6,-,TRBJ1-4,TGTGCCAGCAGCTCCTGGGGGCTGGCAACTAATGAAAAACTGTTTTTT,CASSSWGLATNEKLFF
-,TRBV2,TRBD1,TRBJ2-7,TGTGCCAGCAGCAGGGACAGGGACTACTACGAGCAGTACTTC,CASSRDRDYYEQYF